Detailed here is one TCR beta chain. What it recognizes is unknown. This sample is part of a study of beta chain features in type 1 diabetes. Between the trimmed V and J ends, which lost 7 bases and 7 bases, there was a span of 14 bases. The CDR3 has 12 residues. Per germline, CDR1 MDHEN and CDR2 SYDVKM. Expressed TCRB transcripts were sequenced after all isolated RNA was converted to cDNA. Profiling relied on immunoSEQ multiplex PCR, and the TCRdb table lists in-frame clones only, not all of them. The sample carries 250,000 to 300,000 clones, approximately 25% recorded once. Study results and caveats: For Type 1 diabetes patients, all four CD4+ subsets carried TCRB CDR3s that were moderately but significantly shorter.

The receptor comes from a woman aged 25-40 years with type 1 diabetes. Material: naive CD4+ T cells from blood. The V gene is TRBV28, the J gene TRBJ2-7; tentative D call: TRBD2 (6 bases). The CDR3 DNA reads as TGTGCCAGCACCCTCCCCGGGAGAGAGCAGTACTTC. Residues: CASTLPGREQYF. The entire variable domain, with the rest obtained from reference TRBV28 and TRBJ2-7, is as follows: DVKVTQSSRYLVKRTGEKVFLECVQDMDHENMFWYRQDPGLGLRLIYFSYDVKMKEKGDIPEGYSVSREKKERFSLILESASTNQTSMYLCASTLPGREQYFGPGTRLTVT.